These T cell receptor beta chains were read from a single sample in a study of T cell repertoires in cytomegalovirus infection. TCRdb called the reads again in MiXCR, with one record for every CDR3 protein. The repertoire consists of approximately 1,000,000 distinct CDR3 sequences, with around 32% occurring once and the leading ten covering over 13%. Their antigens remain unidentified. Specimen: cultured CD8+ T cells from PBMCs, collected from culture after CMV antigen stimulation. These receptors were taken from a human donor in good health (CMV status not recorded). Some clones in this sample may be carry-over from other donors' samples. CDR3s include the opening cysteine and the closing phenylalanine or tryptophan. D genes are given only for firm matches. Size is omitted from some rows. Given values are once, few, many or a class for expanded clones.

clone_size	d_call	v_call	j_call	cdr3_nt	cdr3_aa
NA	TRBD2	TRBV27	TRBJ2-5	TGTGCCAGCAGGGCCCTCCTAGCGGGTGCACAAGAGACCCAGTACTTC	CASRALLAGAQETQYF
few	TRBD1	TRBV27	TRBJ1-1	TGTGCCAGCAGCTTATCTACAGGGGCGAACACTGAAGCTTTCTTT	CASSLSTGANTEAFF
NA	NA	TRBV12-3/TRBV12-4	TRBJ1-2	TGTGCCAGCAGTTTAGCAAAGACCTATGGCTACACCTTC	CASSLAKTYGYTF
NA	NA	TRBV20-1	TRBJ1-5	TGCAGTGCTAGAGTGAGCAGGGAACGCAATCAGCCCCAGCATTTT	CSARVSRERNQPQHF
NA	NA	TRBV7-9	TRBJ2-7	TGTGCCAGCAGCATACCCAGACACTACGAGCAGTACTTC	CASSIPRHYEQYF
few	NA	TRBV6-5	TRBJ2-5	TGTGCCAGCAGTGAGGCCAACCAAGAGACCCAGTACTTC	CASSEANQETQYF
NA	NA	TRBV27	TRBJ2-3	TGTGCCAGCAGTTTAGGCCCTATTCGCACAGATACGCAGTATTTT	CASSLGPIRTDTQYF
NA	NA	TRBV15	TRBJ2-3	TGTGCCACCAGCAGCCTGACAGGTGGCACAGATACGCAGTATTTT	CATSSLTGGTDTQYF
few	TRBD1	TRBV6-8	TRBJ2-1	TGTGCCAGCAGTCCCGACAGGGGTTTCTACAATGAGCAGTTCTTC	CASSPDRGFYNEQFF
NA	TRBD1	TRBV7-6	TRBJ2-3	TGTGCCAGCAGCTTAGCGGACAGGGGGGATGCAGATACGCAGTATTTT	CASSLADRGDADTQYF
NA	NA	TRBV18	TRBJ2-1	TGTGCCAGCTCACCAGGCATCCACTGGGGAAATCAGGGGCCCTCAAGGGATAATGAGCAGTTCTTC	CASSPGIHWGNQGPSRDNEQFF
few	NA	TRBV7-9	TRBJ2-5	TGTGCCAGCAGCTTCCGGGCCCGGGACGAGACCCAGTACTTC	CASSFRARDETQYF
many	TRBD2	TRBV7-9	TRBJ2-4	TGTGCCAGCAGCTTGGAGACTAGCGGGTTTACCAAAAACATTCAGTACTTC	CASSLETSGFTKNIQYF
few	NA	TRBV28	TRBJ1-1	TGTGCCAGCACCATTAGCCGGGGAATGAACACTGAAGCTTTCTTT	CASTISRGMNTEAFF
few	NA	TRBV4-1	TRBJ1-1	TGCGCCAGCAGCCAAGAAAGGGGGGGGAAGGCTGAAGCTTTCTTT	CASSQERGGKAEAFF
NA	TRBD1	TRBV27	TRBJ2-1	TGTGCCAGCAGAGGGACAGAGAGCTCCTACAATGAGCAGTTCTTC	CASRGTESSYNEQFF
NA	NA	TRBV10-3	TRBJ2-1	TGTGCCATCAGGATTAGTGGCTGGAGTGAGAATGAGCAGTTCTTC	CAIRISGWSENEQFF
NA	TRBD2	TRBV19	TRBJ2-1	TGTGCCAGTAGTCCAAATCCCGCTAGCGGAGCCTTTTACAATGAGCAGTTCTTC	CASSPNPASGAFYNEQFF